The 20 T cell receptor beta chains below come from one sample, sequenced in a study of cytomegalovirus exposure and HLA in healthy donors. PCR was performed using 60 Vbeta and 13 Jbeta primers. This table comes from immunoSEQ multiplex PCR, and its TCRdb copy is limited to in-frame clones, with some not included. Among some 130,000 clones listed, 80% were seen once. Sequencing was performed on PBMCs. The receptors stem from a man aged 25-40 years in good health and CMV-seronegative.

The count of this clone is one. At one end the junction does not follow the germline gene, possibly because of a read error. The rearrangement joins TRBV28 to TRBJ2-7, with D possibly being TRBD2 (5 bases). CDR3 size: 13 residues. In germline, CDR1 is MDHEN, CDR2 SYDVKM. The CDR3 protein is CASSPQGGTPSGF. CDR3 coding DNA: TGTGCCAGCAGTCCTCAAGGAGGCACCCCCAGTGGCTTC. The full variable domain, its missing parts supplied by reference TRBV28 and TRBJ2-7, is DVKVTQSSRYLVKRTGEKVFLECVQDMDHENMFWYRQDPGLGLRLIYFSYDVKMKEKGDIPEGYSVSREKKERFSLILESASTNQTSMYLCASSPQGGTPSGFGPGTRLTVT.

CDR3 coding DNA: TGCAGCGCCGGGGACAGGGGTAGGTCTGGGGCCAACGTCCTGACTTTC. Translation gives CSAGDRGRSGANVLTF. The V and J genes are TRBV29-1 and TRBJ2-6; 10 bases agree with TRBD1. The V segment lost 7 bases and the J segment 1 base; nucleotides outside the gene matches: 7. Looked up from germline, CDR1 is SQVTM and CDR2 is ANQGSEA. This CDR3 has 16 residues. Variable domain in full (rest from reference TRBV29-1 and TRBJ2-6): SAVISQKPSRDICQRGTSLTIQCQVDSQVTMMFWYRQQPGQSLTLIATANQGSEATYESGFVIDKFPISRPNLTFSTLTVSNMSPEDSSIYLCSAGDRGRSGANVLTFGAGSRLTVL.

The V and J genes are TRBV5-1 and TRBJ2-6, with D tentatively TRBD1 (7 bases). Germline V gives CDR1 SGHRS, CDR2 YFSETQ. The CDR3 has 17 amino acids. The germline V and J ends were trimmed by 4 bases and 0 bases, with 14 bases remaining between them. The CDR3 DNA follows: TGCGCCAGCAGCCAGGGGGGTTTTCGCTCTGGGGCCAACGTCCTGACTTTC. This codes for CASSQGGFRSGANVLTF.

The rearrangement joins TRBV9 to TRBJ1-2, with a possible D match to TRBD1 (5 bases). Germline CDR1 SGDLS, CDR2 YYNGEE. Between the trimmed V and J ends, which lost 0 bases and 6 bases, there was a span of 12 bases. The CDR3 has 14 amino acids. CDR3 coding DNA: TGTGCCAGCAGCGTAGAATCCTGGGGCCATGGCTACACCTTC. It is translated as CASSVESWGHGYTF.

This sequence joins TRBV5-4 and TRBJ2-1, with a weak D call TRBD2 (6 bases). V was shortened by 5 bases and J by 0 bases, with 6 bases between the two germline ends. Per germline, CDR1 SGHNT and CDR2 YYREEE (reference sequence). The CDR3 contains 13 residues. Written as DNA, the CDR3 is TGTGCCAGCAGGGGAGGCTCCTACAATGAGCAGTTCTTC. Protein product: CASRGGSYNEQFF.

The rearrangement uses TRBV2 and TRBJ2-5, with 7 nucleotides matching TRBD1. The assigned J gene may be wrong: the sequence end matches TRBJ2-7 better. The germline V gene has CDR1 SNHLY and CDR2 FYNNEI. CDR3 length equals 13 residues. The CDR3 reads CASRGGRAYEQYF. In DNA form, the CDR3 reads TGTGCCAGCAGAGGGGGCAGGGCCTACGAGCAGTACTTC.

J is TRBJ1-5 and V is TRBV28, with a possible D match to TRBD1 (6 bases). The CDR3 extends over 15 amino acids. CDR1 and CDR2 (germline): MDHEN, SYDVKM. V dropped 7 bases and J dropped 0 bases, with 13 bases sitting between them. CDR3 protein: CASTKQGYSNQPQHF. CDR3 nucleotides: TGTGCCAGCACCAAACAGGGATATAGCAATCAGCCCCAGCATTTT.

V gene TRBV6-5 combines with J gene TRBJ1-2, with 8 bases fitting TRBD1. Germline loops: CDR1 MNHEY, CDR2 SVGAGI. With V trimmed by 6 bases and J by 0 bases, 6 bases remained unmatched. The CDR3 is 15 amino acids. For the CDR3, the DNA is TGTGCCAGCAGCATGGACAGGGAAACTAACTATGGCTACACCTTC. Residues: CASSMDRETNYGYTF.

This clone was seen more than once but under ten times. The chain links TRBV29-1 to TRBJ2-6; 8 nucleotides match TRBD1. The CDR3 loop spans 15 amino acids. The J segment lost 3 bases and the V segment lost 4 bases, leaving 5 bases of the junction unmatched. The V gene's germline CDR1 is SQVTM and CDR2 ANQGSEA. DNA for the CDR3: TGCAGCGTTGGCCAGGGGGCGGTTGGGGCCAACGTCCTGACTTTC. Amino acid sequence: CSVGQGAVGANVLTF.

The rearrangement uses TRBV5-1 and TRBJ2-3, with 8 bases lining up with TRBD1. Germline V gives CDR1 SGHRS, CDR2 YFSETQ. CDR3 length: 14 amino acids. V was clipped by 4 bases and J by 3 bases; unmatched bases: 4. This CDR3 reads CASSKDRETDTQYF. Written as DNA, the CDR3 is TGCGCCAGCAGCAAGGACAGGGAGACAGATACGCAGTATTTT. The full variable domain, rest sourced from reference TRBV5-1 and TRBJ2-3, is KAGVTQTPRYLIKTRGQQVTLSCSPISGHRSVSWYQQTPGQGLQFLFEYFSETQRNKGNFPGRFSGRQFSNSRSEMNVSTLELGDSALYLCASSKDRETDTQYFGPGTRLTVL.

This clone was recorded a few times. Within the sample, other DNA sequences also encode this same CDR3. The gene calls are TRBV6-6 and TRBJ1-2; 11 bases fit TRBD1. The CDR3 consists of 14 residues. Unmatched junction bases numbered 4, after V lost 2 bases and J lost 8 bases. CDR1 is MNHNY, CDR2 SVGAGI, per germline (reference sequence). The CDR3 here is CASSYAGQGAGYTF. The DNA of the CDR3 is TGTGCCAGCAGTTACGCCGGACAGGGGGCAGGCTACACCTTC.

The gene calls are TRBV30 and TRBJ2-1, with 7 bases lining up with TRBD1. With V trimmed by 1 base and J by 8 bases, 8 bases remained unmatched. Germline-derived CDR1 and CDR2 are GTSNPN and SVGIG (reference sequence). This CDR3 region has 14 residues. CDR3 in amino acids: CAWSDLQGVDEQFF. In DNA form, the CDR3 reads TGTGCCTGGAGTGATCTCCAGGGGGTCGATGAGCAGTTCTTC.

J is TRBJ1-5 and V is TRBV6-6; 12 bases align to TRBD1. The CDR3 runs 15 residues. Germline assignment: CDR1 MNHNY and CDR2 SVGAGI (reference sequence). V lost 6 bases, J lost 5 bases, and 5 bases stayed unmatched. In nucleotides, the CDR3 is TGTGCCAGCAGACGGGGACAGGGGGCCGATCAGCCCCAGCATTTT. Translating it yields CASRRGQGADQPQHF.

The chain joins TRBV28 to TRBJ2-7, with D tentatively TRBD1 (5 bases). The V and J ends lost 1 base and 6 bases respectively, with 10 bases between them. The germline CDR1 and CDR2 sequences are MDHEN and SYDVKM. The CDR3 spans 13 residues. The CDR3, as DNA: TGTGCCAGCAGTTTATCCAGGGTTGCCGAGCAGTACTTC. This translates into CASSLSRVAEQYF.

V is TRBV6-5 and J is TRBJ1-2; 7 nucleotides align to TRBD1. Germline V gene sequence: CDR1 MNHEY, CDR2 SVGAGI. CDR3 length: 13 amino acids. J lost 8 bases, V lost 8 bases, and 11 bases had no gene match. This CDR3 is CASQFRQGEGYTF. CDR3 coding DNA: TGTGCCAGCCAGTTTCGACAGGGAGAAGGCTACACCTTC.

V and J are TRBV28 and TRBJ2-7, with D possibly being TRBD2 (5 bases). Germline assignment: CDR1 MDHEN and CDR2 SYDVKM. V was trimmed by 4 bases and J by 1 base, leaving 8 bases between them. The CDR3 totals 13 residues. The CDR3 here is CASSYGVSYEQYF. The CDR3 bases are TGTGCCAGCAGTTACGGGGTATCCTACGAGCAGTACTTC.

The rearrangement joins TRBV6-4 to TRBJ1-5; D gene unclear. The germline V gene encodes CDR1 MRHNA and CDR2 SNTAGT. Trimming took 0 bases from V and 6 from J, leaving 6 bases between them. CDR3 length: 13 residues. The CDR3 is CASSDSTGQPQHF. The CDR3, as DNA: TGTGCCAGCAGTGACTCGACGGGTCAGCCCCAGCATTTT.

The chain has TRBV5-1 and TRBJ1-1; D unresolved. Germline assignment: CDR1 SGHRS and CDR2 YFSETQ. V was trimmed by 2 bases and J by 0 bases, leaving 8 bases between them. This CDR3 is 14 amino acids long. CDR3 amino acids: CASSFGGVNTEAFF. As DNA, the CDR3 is TGCGCCAGCAGCTTTGGCGGAGTGAACACTGAAGCTTTCTTT.

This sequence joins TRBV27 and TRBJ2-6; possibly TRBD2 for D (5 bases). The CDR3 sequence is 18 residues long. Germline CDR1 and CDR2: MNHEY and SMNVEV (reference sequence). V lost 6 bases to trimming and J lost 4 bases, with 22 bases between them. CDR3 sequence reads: CASRAGGHGVLGANVLTF. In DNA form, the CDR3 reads TGTGCCAGCAGAGCCGGAGGCCACGGGGTACTGGGGGCCAACGTCCTGACTTTC.

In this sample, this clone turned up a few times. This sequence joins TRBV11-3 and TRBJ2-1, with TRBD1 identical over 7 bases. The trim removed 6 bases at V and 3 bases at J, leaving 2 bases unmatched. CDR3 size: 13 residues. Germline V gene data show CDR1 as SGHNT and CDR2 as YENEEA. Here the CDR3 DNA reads TGTGCCAGCAGTTCAGGGGGCTACAATGAGCAGTTCTTC. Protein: CASSSGGYNEQFF.